Each of the 14 T cell receptor beta chains below was sequenced from the same sample in a study of cytomegalovirus exposure and HLA in healthy donors. Primers for the PCR totalled 60 Vbeta and 13 Jbeta. Produced via immunoSEQ multiplex PCR; TCRdb's table is partial and in-frame only. This sample has 100,000 to 150,000 clones; roughly two thirds occur once, and the top ten carry about 1.5%. Sequencing was carried out using PBMCs. These receptors all stem from a man aged 30 to 39 in good health and CMV-seropositive.

The rearrangement joins TRBV5-1 to TRBJ2-2; D might be TRBD1 (6 bases). Between the trimmed V and J ends, which lost 4 bases and 4 bases, there was a span of 17 bases. The germline CDR1 and CDR2 sequences are SGHRS and YFSETQ. This CDR3 spans 16 amino acids. CDR3 region: CASSPQGTFGTGELFF. The CDR3 DNA is TGCGCCAGCAGCCCCCAGGGGACCTTCGGCACCGGGGAGCTGTTTTTT.

This chain joins TRBV6-5 and TRBJ2-7; 7 positions match TRBD2. Germline lookup yields CDR1 MNHEY and CDR2 SVGAGI. V lost 0 bases, J lost 4 bases, and 6 bases stayed unmatched. CDR3 size: 15 residues. For the CDR3, the DNA is TGTGCCAGCAGTTACTCGAAGGCTAGCGGATACGAGCAGTACTTC. Translated: CASSYSKASGYEQYF.

V gene TRBV19 combines with J gene TRBJ1-3, with D possibly being TRBD1 (5 bases). The CDR3 consists of 15 residues. Trimming pared 6 bases from V and 0 bases from J, leaving 12 bases between. The germline CDR1 and CDR2 sequences are LNHDA and SQIVND (reference sequence). Written as DNA, the CDR3 is TGTGCCAGTAGGGATGGGGCTATCTCTGGAAACACCATATATTTT. Residues: CASRDGAISGNTIYF. The variable domain in full, with the rest retrieved from reference TRBV19 and TRBJ1-3, is DGGITQSPKYLFRKEGQNVTLSCEQNLNHDAMYWYRQDPGQGLRLIYYSQIVNDFQKGDIAEGYSVSREKKESFPLTVTSAQKNPTAFYLCASRDGAISGNTIYFGEGSWLTVV.

The chain couples TRBV7-2 to TRBJ2-2, with D unresolved. The V end lost 2 bases, the J end lost 2 bases, and 6 bases lay between the germline ends. The CDR3 runs 14 residues. Looked up from germline, CDR1 is SGHTA and CDR2 is FQGNSA. The CDR3 loop reads CASSLFLNTGELFF. The DNA of the CDR3 is TGTGCCAGCAGCTTATTCCTTAACACCGGGGAGCTGTTTTTT.

The CDR3 protein is CASSLPHSGEQFF. Written as DNA, the CDR3 is TGTGCCAGCAGCTTGCCCCATTCCGGTGAGCAGTTCTTC. The rearrangement joins TRBV5-6 to TRBJ2-1; D is uncertain. V was shortened by 1 base and J by 9 bases, with 11 bases between the two germline ends. This CDR3 has 13 residues. The germline gives CDR1 SGHDT, CDR2 YYEEEE.

This clone was observed a handful of times. This chain uses TRBV19 with TRBJ2-4; possible D gene TRBD2, 6 bases. The CDR3 has 15 residues. Germline CDR1 is LNHDA and CDR2 is SQIVND (reference sequence). The V end was cut by 5 bases, the J end by 0 bases, with 11 bases between. This CDR3 reads CASSPIAEAKNIQYF. In nucleotides, the CDR3 is TGTGCCAGTAGTCCTATAGCGGAAGCCAAAAACATTCAGTACTTC.

V gene TRBV7-2 combines with J gene TRBJ2-1; D is possibly TRBD2 (5 bases). V lost 0 bases and J lost 6, with 15 bases in between. Looked up from germline, CDR1 is SGHTA and CDR2 is FQGNSA. This CDR3 spans 16 amino acids. The CDR3 bases are TGTGCCAGCAGCTTAGCGCCCCCGGGGTCGGGCAATGAGCAGTTCTTC. Its translation is CASSLAPPGSGNEQFF.

V is TRBV4-1 and J is TRBJ2-3; 9 nucleotides match TRBD2. Trimming at V came to 0 bases and at J to 0 bases, leaving 4 bases not matched to a gene. The CDR3 consists of 17 residues. Germline V lookup: CDR1 MGHRA, CDR2 YSYEKL. The CDR3 loop is CASSQDPSGVSTDTQYF. In nucleotides, the CDR3 is TGCGCCAGCAGCCAAGACCCTAGCGGGGTAAGCACAGATACGCAGTATTTT.

The J gene is TRBJ1-2, the V gene TRBV18, with a tentative D call TRBD1 (5 bases). Trimming left V 2 bases short and J 8 bases short, with 15 bases between. CDR1 and CDR2 from the germline V gene are KGHSH and LQKENI. This CDR3 has 14 residues. CDR3 nucleotide sequence: TGTGCCAGCTCACCAGCGGGGGAGAATTTAGGCTACACCTTC. Encoded protein: CASSPAGENLGYTF.

V gene TRBV2 combines with J gene TRBJ2-5; TRBD1 matches 9 bases. CDR3 length equals 15 residues. V lost 7 bases and J lost 1; bases outside the gene matches: 7. Germline lookup yields CDR1 SNHLY and CDR2 FYNNEI. The CDR3 region is CASKLTGGFQETQYF. CDR3 DNA sequence: TGTGCCAGCAAACTGACAGGGGGATTCCAAGAGACCCAGTACTTC.

The V and J genes are TRBV27 and TRBJ2-5; D possibly corresponds to TRBD1 (5 bases). The CDR3 runs to 13 residues. Germline lookup yields CDR1 MNHEY and CDR2 SMNVEV (reference sequence). V lost 6 bases to trimming and J lost 4 bases, with 12 bases between them. CDR3 sequence: CASRKGDGETQYF. CDR3 nucleotides: TGTGCCAGCAGGAAAGGGGATGGAGAGACCCAGTACTTC.

As to this clone: Its ends do not fully match the called genes, so a read error is possible. The chain combines TRBV7-2 with TRBJ2-7; 13 bases agree with TRBD2. The CDR3 runs to 16 residues. In germline, CDR1 is SGHTA, CDR2 FQGNSA. CDR3 protein: CASSLGSGLAGETLAF. The DNA for the CDR3 is TGTGCCAGCAGCTTAGGCTCCGGACTAGCGGGAGAGACTCTGGCCTTC.

The rearrangement joins TRBV4-1 to TRBJ1-4; 8 bases line up with TRBD1. The CDR3 is 16 residues long. CDR1 is MGHRA and CDR2 is YSYEKL in the germline V gene. V lost 2 bases, J lost 7 bases, and 9 bases stayed unmatched. CDR3 DNA: TGCGCCAGCAGCCAAAAAGACAGGGGTAGGAGTGAAAAACTGTTTTTT. Amino acid sequence: CASSQKDRGRSEKLFF.

The J gene is TRBJ2-5, the V gene TRBV5-1; D is possibly TRBD2 (5 bases). Trimming shortened V by 1 base and J by 1 base, and 5 bases separated the two germline ends. The CDR3 is 13 residues long. Germline CDR1 reads SGHRS; CDR2 reads YFSETQ. As DNA, the CDR3 is TGCGCCAGCAGCTTGCTAGCCCAAGAGACCCAGTACTTC. Translation: CASSLLAQETQYF.